A selection of T cell receptor beta chains follows, all from one sample in a study of regulatory T cells in long-lasting Graves disease. One entry per CDR3 protein, called by TCRdb with MiXCR from the multiplex PCR reads. The sample carries a few hundred thousand distinct CDR3 sequences, over 14% recorded once. These sequences were also reported in another study, on T cells in Graves' hyperthyroidism and ophthalmopathy.

Sequencing was performed on peripheral blood mononuclear cells (PBMCs), taken at new diagnosis, from a patient treated with antithyroid drugs. The source of these receptors is a woman in her thirties or forties with Graves disease. CDR3s include the opening cysteine and the closing phenylalanine or tryptophan. The D gene is left open where the match is weak. Size is stated for part of the rows, as once, few or many counts, or as a class when the clone is expanded.

d_gene	j_gene	abundance	v_gene	CDR3aa	CDR3nt
TRBD1	TRBJ1-1	many	TRBV7-6	CASSTMTGGYTEAFF	TGTGCCAGCAGCACTATGACAGGGGGTTATACTGAAGCTTTCTTT
TRBD1	TRBJ1-2	-	TRBV6-1	CASKLLPRGFHYGYTF	TGTGCCAGCAAACTACTCCCCAGGGGGTTTCACTATGGCTACACCTTC
-	TRBJ2-2	many	TRBV9	CASSERGASTGELFF	TGTGCCAGCAGCGAAAGGGGGGCCAGCACCGGGGAGCTGTTTTTT
TRBD1	TRBJ1-1	many	TRBV3-1	CASSQGQGTNTEAFF	TGTGCCAGCAGCCAAGGACAGGGGACCAACACTGAAGCTTTCTTT
TRBD2	TRBJ2-5	many	TRBV11-2	CASSLGAGGPETQYF	TGTGCCAGCAGCTTAGGGGCGGGAGGGCCGGAGACCCAGTACTTC
TRBD1	TRBJ2-1	many	TRBV27	CASSPISWDRDYNEQFF	TGTGCCAGCAGCCCCATTTCGTGGGACAGGGACTACAATGAGCAGTTCTTC
-	TRBJ2-7	many	TRBV11-3	CASSLDEAGLSYEQYF	TGTGCCAGCAGCTTAGATGAGGCGGGTCTCTCCTACGAGCAGTACTTC
-	TRBJ1-1	many	TRBV27	CASSLAGRHTEAFF	TGTGCCAGCAGTTTAGCGGGGAGGCACACTGAAGCTTTCTTT
TRBD2	TRBJ2-1	many	TRBV14	CASSSLNLAENEQFF	TGTGCCAGCAGCTCCTTAAACCTAGCGGAAAATGAGCAGTTCTTC
-	TRBJ1-4	many	TRBV6-1	CASSGFEGINEKLFF	TGTGCCAGCAGTGGCTTCGAAGGCATTAATGAAAAACTGTTTTTT
TRBD1	TRBJ1-6	few	TRBV10-3	CAIKGEQGAYSPLHF	TGTGCCATCAAGGGTGAACAGGGGGCATATTCACCCCTCCACTTT
-	TRBJ2-7	-	TRBV6-2/TRBV6-3	CASEGQSYEQYF	TGTGCCAGCGAAGGACAGTCCTACGAGCAGTACTTC
TRBD2	TRBJ2-7	-	TRBV6-5	CASSYSLTSGISYEQYF	TGTGCCAGCAGTTATTCCCTTACTAGCGGTATCTCCTACGAGCAGTACTTC
-	TRBJ2-7	-	TRBV19	CASSIVGGSSYEQYF	TGTGCCAGTAGTATAGTTGGGGGGTCCTCCTACGAGCAGTACTTC
TRBD1	TRBJ1-1	-	TRBV3-1	CASSQEPQGGAIF	TGTGCCAGCAGCCAAGAGCCTCAGGGGGGAGCTATCTTT
TRBD1	TRBJ1-1	many	TRBV2	CASSDGQGDTEAFF	TGTGCCAGCAGTGATGGGCAGGGGGACACTGAAGCTTTCTTT
-	TRBJ1-1	-	TRBV19	CASSISAGNTEAFF	TGTGCCAGTAGTATCTCGGCGGGAAACACTGAAGCTTTCTTT
-	TRBJ2-1	many	TRBV28	CASIFGSGVGEVFF	TGTGCCAGCATCTTCGGGTCGGGGGTGGGAGAAGTGTTCTTC
-	TRBJ2-1	once	TRBV6-4	CATASGPEIGNEQFF	TGTGCCACCGCCAGTGGGCCGGAGATAGGAAATGAGCAGTTCTTC
-	TRBJ2-1	many	TRBV27	CASSYSPYNEQFF	TGTGCCAGCAGTTACAGCCCTTACAATGAGCAGTTCTTC
TRBD1	TRBJ1-4	many	TRBV12-3/TRBV12-4	CASRSGQGSEKLFF	TGTGCCAGCAGATCCGGACAGGGTAGTGAAAAACTGTTTTTT
-	TRBJ2-1	-	TRBV9	CASNVTLNPYNEQFF	TGTGCCAGCAACGTGACTCTGAACCCCTACAATGAGCAGTTCTTC
-	TRBJ2-7	few	TRBV29-1	CSVGGGTGLRRYF	-
-	TRBJ2-5	many	TRBV7-9	CASSLEGQWYQETQYF	TGTGCCAGCAGCTTAGAGGGACAATGGTACCAAGAGACCCAGTACTTC
-	TRBJ1-1	few	TRBV28	CASSLMQVNTEAFF	TGTGCCAGCAGTTTAATGCAGGTAAACACTGAAGCTTTCTTT
-	TRBJ2-5	-	TRBV19	CASSIWQGNWETQYF	TGTGCCAGTAGTATATGGCAGGGTAATTGGGAGACCCAGTACTTC
TRBD1	TRBJ1-1	many	TRBV19	CASTLTGYTEAFF	TGTGCCAGTACCCTGACAGGGTACACTGAAGCTTTCTTT
-	TRBJ2-2	-	TRBV5-5	CASSWGNTNTGELFF	TGTGCCAGCAGCTGGGGGAACACAAACACCGGGGAGCTGTTTTTT
TRBD2	TRBJ2-7	many	TRBV6-1	CASTPGGIYEQYF	TGTGCCAGCACCCCCGGGGGGATCTACGAGCAGTACTTC
-	TRBJ2-5	-	TRBV20-1	CSAPSLAPGGETQYF	TGCAGTGCTCCCTCGCTCGCGCCCGGCGGTGAGACCCAGTACTTC
TRBD2	TRBJ2-5	many	TRBV12-5	CASGRGLAGVQETQYF	TGTGCTAGTGGTCGAGGACTAGCGGGAGTCCAAGAGACCCAGTACTTC
TRBD2	TRBJ2-1	many	TRBV11-2	CASSQGGSNEQFF	TGCGCCAGCAGCCAAGGCGGGAGTAATGAGCAGTTCTTC